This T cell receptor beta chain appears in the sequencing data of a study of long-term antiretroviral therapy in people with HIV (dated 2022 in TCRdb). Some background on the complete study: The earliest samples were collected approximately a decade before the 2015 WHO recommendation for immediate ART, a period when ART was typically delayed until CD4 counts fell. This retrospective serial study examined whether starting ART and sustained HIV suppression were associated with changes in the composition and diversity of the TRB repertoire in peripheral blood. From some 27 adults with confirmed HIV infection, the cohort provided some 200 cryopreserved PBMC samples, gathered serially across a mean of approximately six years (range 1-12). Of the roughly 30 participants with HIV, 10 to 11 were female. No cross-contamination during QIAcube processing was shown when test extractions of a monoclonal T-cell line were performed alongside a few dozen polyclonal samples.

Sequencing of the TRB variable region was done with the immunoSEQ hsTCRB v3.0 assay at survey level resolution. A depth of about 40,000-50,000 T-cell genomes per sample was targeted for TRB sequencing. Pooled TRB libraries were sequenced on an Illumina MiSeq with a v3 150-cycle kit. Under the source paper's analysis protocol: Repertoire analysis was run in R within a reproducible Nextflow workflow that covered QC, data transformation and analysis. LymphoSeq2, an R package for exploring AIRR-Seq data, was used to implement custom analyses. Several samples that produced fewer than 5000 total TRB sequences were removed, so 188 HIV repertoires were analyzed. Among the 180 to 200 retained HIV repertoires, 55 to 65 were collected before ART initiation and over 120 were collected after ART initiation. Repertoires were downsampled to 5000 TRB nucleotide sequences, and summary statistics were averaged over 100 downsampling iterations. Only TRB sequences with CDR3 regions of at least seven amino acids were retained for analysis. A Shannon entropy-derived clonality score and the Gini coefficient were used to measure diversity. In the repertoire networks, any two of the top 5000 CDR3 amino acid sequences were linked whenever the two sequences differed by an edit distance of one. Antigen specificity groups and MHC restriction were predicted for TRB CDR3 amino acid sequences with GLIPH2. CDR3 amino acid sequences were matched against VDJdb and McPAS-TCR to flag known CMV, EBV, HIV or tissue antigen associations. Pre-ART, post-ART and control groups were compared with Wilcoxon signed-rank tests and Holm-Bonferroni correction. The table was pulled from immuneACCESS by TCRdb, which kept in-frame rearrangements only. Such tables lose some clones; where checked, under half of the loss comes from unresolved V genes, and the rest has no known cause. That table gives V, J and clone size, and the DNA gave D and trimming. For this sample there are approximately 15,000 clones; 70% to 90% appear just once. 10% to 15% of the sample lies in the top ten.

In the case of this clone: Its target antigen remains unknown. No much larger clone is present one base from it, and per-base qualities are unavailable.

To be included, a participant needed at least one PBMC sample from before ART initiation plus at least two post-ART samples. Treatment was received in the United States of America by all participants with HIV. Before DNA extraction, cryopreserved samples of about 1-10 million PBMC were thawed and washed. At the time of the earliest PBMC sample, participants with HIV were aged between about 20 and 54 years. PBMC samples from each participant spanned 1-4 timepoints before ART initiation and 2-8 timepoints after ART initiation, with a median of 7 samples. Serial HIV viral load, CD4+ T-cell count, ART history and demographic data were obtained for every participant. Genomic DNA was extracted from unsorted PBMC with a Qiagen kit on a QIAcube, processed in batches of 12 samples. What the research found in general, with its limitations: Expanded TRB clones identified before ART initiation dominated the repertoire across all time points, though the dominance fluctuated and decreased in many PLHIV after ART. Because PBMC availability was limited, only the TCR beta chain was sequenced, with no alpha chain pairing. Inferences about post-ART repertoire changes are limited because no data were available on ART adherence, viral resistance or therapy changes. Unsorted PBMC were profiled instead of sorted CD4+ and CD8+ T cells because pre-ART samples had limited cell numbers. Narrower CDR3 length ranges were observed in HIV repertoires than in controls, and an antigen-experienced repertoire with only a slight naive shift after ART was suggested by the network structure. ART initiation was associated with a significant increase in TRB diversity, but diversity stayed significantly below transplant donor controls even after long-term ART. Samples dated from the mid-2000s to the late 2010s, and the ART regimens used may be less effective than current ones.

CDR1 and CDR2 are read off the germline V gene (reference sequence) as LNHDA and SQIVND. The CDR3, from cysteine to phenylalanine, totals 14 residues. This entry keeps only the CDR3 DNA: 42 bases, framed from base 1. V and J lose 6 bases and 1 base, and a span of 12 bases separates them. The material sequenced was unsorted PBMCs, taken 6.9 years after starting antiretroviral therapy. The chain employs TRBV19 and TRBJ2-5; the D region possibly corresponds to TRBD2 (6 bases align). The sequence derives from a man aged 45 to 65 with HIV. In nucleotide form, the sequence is TGTGCCAGTAGGCCTCGCGGGGTCCAAGAGACCCAGTACTTC. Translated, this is CASRPRGVQETQYF.